These 32 T cell receptor beta chains came from one sample sequenced in a study of cytomegalovirus exposure and HLA in healthy donors. Assay used: immunoSEQ multiplex PCR; TCRdb lists only in-frame clones, some missing. The sample has over 200,000 clones, around 86% seen once; the top ten hold 1.5% to 2.5%. Sequencing was performed on PBMCs. Every receptor here comes from a woman aged 18-29 years in good health and CMV-seropositive.

The chain employs TRBV7-9 and TRBJ1-1; D gene ambiguous. Trimming took off 1 base at V and 1 base at J, with 7 bases between the two ends. This CDR3 is built from 14 residues. CDR1 is SEHNR and CDR2 is FQNEAQ in the germline V gene (reference sequence). CDR3 sequence reads: CASSLGSGNTEAFF. The CDR3 nucleotides are TGTGCCAGCAGCTTAGGTTCGGGGAACACTGAAGCTTTCTTT.

This clone was seen just once. The CDR3: CASSANRKEYGYTF. The CDR3 region has the DNA TGTGCCAGCAGCGCCAACAGGAAGGAGTATGGCTACACCTTC. The chain uses TRBV9 and TRBJ1-2, with TRBD1 as a possible D gene (5 bases). CDR1 is SGDLS, CDR2 YYNGEE, per germline. V was pared by 3 bases and J by 5 bases, with 14 bases between. The CDR3 extends over 14 amino acids.

The rearrangement uses TRBV2 and TRBJ2-1; D is undetermined. This CDR3 is built from 13 residues. V lost 2 bases to trimming and J lost 3 bases, with 5 bases between them. The germline gives CDR1 SNHLY, CDR2 FYNNEI. The CDR3 DNA sequence: TGTGCCAGCAGTGAATCAGACTACAATGAGCAGTTCTTC. Translation: CASSESDYNEQFF.

The chain recombines TRBV28 with TRBJ2-1; 12 bases agree with TRBD2. CDR1 is MDHEN, CDR2 SYDVKM, per germline. The junction had 5 bases not matched to a gene; V was cut back by 3 bases and J by 8 bases. There are 15 residues in the CDR3. The CDR3 reads CASSFTSGRTDEQFF. The CDR3 DNA reads as TGTGCCAGCAGTTTTACTAGCGGGAGGACAGATGAGCAGTTCTTC.

CDR3 in amino acids: CASKGTGGIHEQFF. The CDR3 nucleotides are TGTGCCAGCAAAGGCACTGGCGGGATCCATGAGCAGTTCTTC. The J gene is TRBJ2-1, the V gene TRBV2; a possible D gene is TRBD2 (6 bases). The CDR3 loop spans 14 amino acids. V was trimmed by 7 bases and J by 8 bases, leaving 18 bases between them. CDR1 and CDR2 (germline): SNHLY, FYNNEI.

V usage is TRBV19 and J usage is TRBJ2-3, with 9 bases identical to TRBD2. Germline CDR1 reads LNHDA; CDR2 reads SQIVND (reference sequence). CDR3 size: 15 residues. V lost 4 bases to trimming and J lost 8 bases; unmatched junction nucleotides: 10. The CDR3 reads CASSTLAGRGGTQYF. The CDR3 region has the DNA TGTGCCAGTAGTACCCTAGCGGGACGGGGAGGTACGCAGTATTTT.

This clone was counted between two and nine times. This chain's CDR3 is CASSLPKIRDIPYEQYF. CDR3 bases: TGTGCCAGCAGCTTACCGAAAATCCGGGACATTCCCTACGAGCAGTACTTC. The V call is TRBV7-9, the J call TRBJ2-7, with D maybe TRBD1 (6 bases). V was cut by 2 bases and J by 2 bases, with 19 bases left in between. The V gene's germline CDR1 is SEHNR and CDR2 FQNEAQ (reference sequence). The CDR3 loop spans 17 amino acids.

CDR3 DNA: TGTGCCAGCAGCCCCATGGGTGTGCGGGAAGAAGGCACAGATACGCAGTATTTT. Translated, it gives CASSPMGVREEGTDTQYF. This chain connects TRBV14 to TRBJ2-3, with D perhaps matching TRBD2 (6 bases). The CDR3 spans 18 residues. V was clipped by 4 bases and J by 1 base, with 21 bases between them. Per the germline V gene, CDR1 is SGHDN and CDR2 is FVKESK.

As regards this clone: Sequence at one end of the junction differs from germline and may be a read error. The CDR3, as DNA: TGTGCTAGCAGCCCCCGACTAGCGGAAACCTACGAGCAGTACTTC. It encodes CASSPRLAETYEQYF. The chain joins TRBV7-7 to TRBJ2-7, with 9 positions matching TRBD2. Looked up from germline, CDR1 is SSHAT and CDR2 is FNYEAQ (reference sequence). The length of the CDR3 is 15 residues.

The table lists this clone with a count of one. V gene TRBV5-1 combines with J gene TRBJ2-6; 8 bases map to TRBD1. With V trimmed by 5 bases and J by 0 bases, 13 bases remained unmatched. Per the germline V gene, CDR1 is SGHRS and CDR2 is YFSETQ. This CDR3 has 19 amino acids. Written as DNA, the CDR3 is TGCGCCAGCAGTAAGAGAGGAGGACAGGGACTCTCTGGGGCCAACGTCCTGACTTTC. Translated: CASSKRGGQGLSGANVLTF.

The chain joins TRBV4-1 to TRBJ1-2, with a tentative D call TRBD1 (6 bases). The CDR3 covers 16 residues. Germline V CDR1 and CDR2: MGHRA, YSYEKL. V was clipped by 3 bases and J by 8 bases, with 22 bases between them. For the CDR3, the DNA is TGCGCCAGCAGCCACCCCCGGGGAGGGGGGCGACGGGGCTACACCTTC. Protein: CASSHPRGGGRRGYTF.

The chain couples TRBV5-1 to TRBJ2-7; possible D gene TRBD2, 5 bases. Germline assignment: CDR1 SGHRS and CDR2 YFSETQ. The CDR3 has 13 amino acids. The V end was cut by 4 bases, the J end by 3 bases, with 11 bases between. The CDR3 sequence: CASSQPGVYEQYF. CDR3 nucleotide sequence: TGCGCCAGCAGCCAGCCCGGGGTCTACGAGCAGTACTTC.

V and J are TRBV5-4 and TRBJ2-5, with 12 bases matching TRBD1. The V segment lost 5 bases and the J segment 5 bases; nucleotides outside the gene matches: 4. The CDR3 runs 14 residues. Germline CDR1 SGHNT, CDR2 YYREEE (reference sequence). In DNA, the CDR3 is TGTGCCAGCAGGGAAGGGACAGGGGGCGAGACCCAGTACTTC. Its translation: CASREGTGGETQYF.

V usage is TRBV29-1 and J usage is TRBJ1-4; 10 positions match TRBD1. CDR1 is SQVTM, CDR2 ANQGSEA, per germline. Losses at the gene ends were 7 bases for V and 7 bases for J; bases not matched to a gene: 18. The CDR3 spans 17 residues. The CDR3 coding sequence is TGCAGCGCCGGTAAGGGCGGAGGGACAGGGGTCGTTGAAAAACTGTTTTTT. Its translation is CSAGKGGGTGVVEKLFF.

This clone was counted a single time. The chain couples TRBV28 to TRBJ1-2; 11 bases line up with TRBD1. Germline CDR1 is MDHEN and CDR2 is SYDVKM. J lost 6 bases, V lost 6 bases, and 12 bases had no gene match. The CDR3 has 16 amino acids. CDR3: CASSWDRGWSNHGYTF. The CDR3 bases are TGTGCCAGCAGCTGGGACAGGGGGTGGAGCAATCATGGCTACACCTTC.

The V gene is TRBV6-5, the J gene TRBJ1-5; D might be TRBD1 (5 bases). Per germline, CDR1 MNHEY and CDR2 SVGAGI. V was shortened by 6 bases and J by 2 bases, with 11 bases between the two germline ends. The length of the CDR3 is 14 residues. The CDR3 nucleotides are TGTGCCAGCAGCGAGGGACTCGGCAATCAGCCCCAGCATTTT. This sequence encodes CASSEGLGNQPQHF.

J is TRBJ1-1 and V is TRBV28; D gene uncertain. Trimming stripped 6 bases from V and 0 bases from J, with 11 bases between. The CDR3 has 14 amino acids. CDR1 and CDR2 (germline): MDHEN, SYDVKM. DNA of the CDR3: TGTGCCAGCAGGAACGACGGAGTGAACACTGAAGCTTTCTTT. Protein: CASRNDGVNTEAFF.

This clone appeared once. The chain employs TRBV6-5 and TRBJ1-5; D is perhaps TRBD1 (6 bases). In germline, CDR1 is MNHEY, CDR2 SVGAGI. CDR3 length equals 13 residues. V lost 6 bases and J 3 bases, leaving 9 bases between the germline ends. This CDR3 reads CASRRTVNQPQHF. The CDR3 region has the DNA TGTGCCAGCAGACGGACAGTCAATCAGCCCCAGCATTTT.

This chain connects TRBV28 to TRBJ2-5; weak D call: TRBD2 (6 bases). V was clipped by 9 bases and J by 2 bases, with 19 bases between them. The V gene's germline CDR1 is MDHEN and CDR2 SYDVKM. The CDR3 contains 15 residues. DNA for the CDR3: TGTGCCAGTACCTTCCGGGCGGGAATTCAAGAGACCCAGTACTTC. It is translated as CASTFRAGIQETQYF.

This chain links TRBV27 with TRBJ2-1, with 12 positions matching TRBD1. The CDR3 contains 16 residues. V shed 6 bases and J 7 bases; nucleotides not matched to a gene: 10. CDR1 MNHEY and CDR2 SMNVEV come from the germline V gene (reference sequence). The CDR3 protein is CASRKLGTGGGNEQFF. For the CDR3, the DNA is TGTGCCAGCAGAAAGCTAGGGACAGGGGGCGGGAATGAGCAGTTCTTC.

The chain has TRBV19 and TRBJ1-2; a possible D gene is TRBD1 (5 bases). Germline V gene sequence: CDR1 LNHDA, CDR2 SQIVND (reference sequence). This CDR3 spans 12 amino acids. Between the trimmed V and J ends, which lost 7 bases and 4 bases, there was a span of 10 bases. The DNA of the CDR3 is TGTGCCAGTACCCAGGGACTCTATGGCTACACCTTC. Its protein is CASTQGLYGYTF.

The chain is built from TRBV2 and TRBJ2-2; possible D gene TRBD1, 6 bases. The CDR3 runs to 14 residues. The germline V gene encodes CDR1 SNHLY and CDR2 FYNNEI. The V end was cut by 8 bases, the J end by 3 bases, with 13 bases between. CDR3 residues: CASEGQGYTGELFF. The CDR3 DNA reads as TGTGCCAGCGAAGGGCAGGGGTACACCGGGGAGCTGTTTTTT.

The rearrangement joins TRBV4-2 to TRBJ1-1, with D perhaps TRBD1 (5 bases). Germline V gene data show CDR1 as LGHNA and CDR2 as YNFKEQ. V lost 0 bases to trimming and J lost 7 bases, with 9 bases between them. The CDR3 sequence is 13 residues long. The CDR3 spells CASSQDREGEAFF. The CDR3 nucleotides are TGTGCCAGCAGCCAAGACAGGGAGGGTGAAGCTTTCTTT.

The chain couples TRBV5-8 to TRBJ2-7; D is possibly TRBD2 (5 bases). The V and J ends lost 2 bases and 3 bases respectively, with 9 bases between them. Germline CDR1 reads SGHTS; CDR2 reads YDEGEE. The CDR3 is made up of 13 amino acids. This CDR3 is CASSLTGSYEQYF. DNA of the CDR3: TGTGCCAGCAGCTTAACGGGAAGCTACGAGCAGTACTTC.

The genes are TRBV6-5 and TRBJ2-7; weak D call: TRBD1 (5 bases). V was pared by 2 bases and J by 7 bases, with 9 bases between. Germline CDR1 reads MNHEY; CDR2 reads SVGAGI. The CDR3 totals 12 residues. The CDR3 spells CASSYPNREQYF. The CDR3, as DNA: TGTGCCAGCAGTTACCCCAACAGGGAGCAGTACTTC.

This clone showed up just a few times. Compared with germline, one end of the junction differs, possibly owing to a read error. CDR3 bases: TGTGCCATCAGGGGACAGGGGGTCTCCCACGAGCAGTACTTC. It yields the protein CAIRGQGVSHEQYF. The genes are TRBV10-3 and TRBJ2-7; 11 bases line up with TRBD1. The CDR3 is 14 amino acids. In germline, CDR1 is ENHRY, CDR2 SYGVKD.

This clone was found a few times. This chain connects TRBV7-2 to TRBJ1-5; 7 nucleotides agree with TRBD1. The CDR3 is made up of 13 amino acids. Germline CDR1 is SGHTA and CDR2 is FQGNSA. J was trimmed by 5 bases and V by 8 bases; bases with no gene match: 6. Here the CDR3 DNA reads TGTGCCAGCGCAAGGGGGCGGGATCAGCCCCAGCATTTT. Translated, it gives CASARGRDQPQHF.

The V call is TRBV5-1, the J call TRBJ2-1; 11 positions match TRBD2. The J segment lost 9 bases and the V segment lost 0 bases, leaving 8 bases of the junction unmatched. The CDR3 totals 16 residues. Germline V gene sequence: CDR1 SGHRS, CDR2 YFSETQ. The CDR3 here is CASSLGLAGGSGEQFF. CDR3 nucleotide sequence: TGCGCCAGCAGCTTGGGCCTAGCGGGAGGCTCCGGTGAGCAGTTCTTC.

The rearrangement joins TRBV5-1 to TRBJ2-1; no definite D call. Trimming removed 0 bases from V and 10 bases from J, with 5 bases in between. This CDR3 is 11 amino acids long. In germline, CDR1 is SGHRS, CDR2 YFSETQ. CDR3 DNA sequence: TGCGCCAGCAGCTTGGGTAGCGAGCAGTTCTTC. This sequence encodes CASSLGSEQFF.

J is TRBJ2-5 and V is TRBV9; 10 positions agree with TRBD2. Germline V CDR1 and CDR2: SGDLS, YYNGEE. V lost 4 bases and J lost 4; bases outside the gene matches: 7. CDR3 length equals 15 residues. CDR3 region: CASSPPSGSVETQYF. DNA for the CDR3: TGTGCCAGCAGCCCCCCTAGCGGGAGTGTAGAGACCCAGTACTTC.

V is TRBV2 and J is TRBJ2-5; no firm D call. This CDR3 spans 11 amino acids. The germline V and J ends were trimmed by 7 bases and 1 base, with 4 bases remaining between them. Germline V gene sequence: CDR1 SNHLY, CDR2 FYNNEI. In nucleotides, the CDR3 is TGTGCCAGCACCTTCCAAGAGACCCAGTACTTC. Protein sequence: CASTFQETQYF. Supplemented by reference TRBV2 and TRBJ2-5, the full variable domain reads EPEVTQTPSHQVTQMGQEVILRCVPISNHLYFYWYRQILGQKVEFLVSFYNNEISEKSEIFDDQFSVERPDGSNFTLKIRSTKLEDSAMYFCASTFQETQYFGPGTRLLVL.

The chain links TRBV5-4 to TRBJ2-7; D is possibly TRBD2 (5 bases). The CDR3 spans 13 residues. Per germline, CDR1 SGHNT and CDR2 YYREEE (reference sequence). Trimming took off 0 bases at V and 5 bases at J, with 9 bases between the two ends. The CDR3 is CASSLGLANEQYF. The CDR3 nucleotides are TGTGCCAGCAGCTTGGGGCTAGCTAACGAGCAGTACTTC.